The rows below give T cell receptor beta chains drawn from one sample of a study of blood T cell repertoires in COVID-19. Sequenced by immunoSEQ multiplex PCR; TCRdb stores in-frame clones only, minus some. The table includes a few hundred thousand clones, about 90% detected once. The sample was PBMCs or T cells enriched from blood (not recorded which). Every receptor here comes from a woman younger than 45 who had recovered from COVID-19. The CDR3 runs from the conserved cysteine through the conserved F or W. The D gene is left open where the match is weak. Not all rows give a size; the values are once, few, many and, for expanded clones, a class.

TRBJ2-3 once - TRBV14 TGTGCCAGCAGCCAAGATGAGCCGAGCACAGATACGCAGTATTTT CASSQDEPSTDTQYF
TRBJ1-3 - - TRBV5-6 TGTGCCAGCAGCCAATACAGGAACTCTGGAAACACCATATATTTT CASSQYRNSGNTIYF
TRBJ2-3 - TRBD2 TRBV29-1 TGCAGCGTTGAAGGGCTGGCGGGGGGCCGCACAGATACGCAGTATTTT CSVEGLAGGRTDTQYF
TRBJ2-1 - TRBD1 TRBV9 TGTGCCAGCACCCGACAGGGGATGTTCGGTGAGCAGTTCTTC CASTRQGMFGEQFF
TRBJ2-2 - TRBD1 TRBV30 TGTGCCTGGAGTCTACAGGGGGCGGGCACCGGGGAGCTGTTTTTT CAWSLQGAGTGELFF
TRBJ1-2 - - TRBV19 TGTGCCAGTAGTATACGCAGACTTGGCTACACCTTC CASSIRRLGYTF
TRBJ1-2 - - TRBV19 TGTGCCAGTATAGCCGGGGGCTATGGCTACACCTTC CASIAGGYGYTF
TRBJ2-5 - TRBD2 TRBV9 TGTGCCAGCAGCCCCCGGGGCGGGAGCCAAGAGACCCAGTACTTC CASSPRGGSQETQYF
TRBJ2-2 once - TRBV5-1 TGCGCCAGCAGCTCGCTAGCGACCGGGGAGCTGTTTTTT CASSSLATGELFF
TRBJ1-5 - - TRBV27 TGTGCCAGCAGTCTAGGGACACCGAAGTATAGCAATCAGCCCCAGCATTTT CASSLGTPKYSNQPQHF
TRBJ1-4 - TRBD1 TRBV3-1/TRBV3-2 TGTGCCAGCAGCCAAGTTGTTTCCGCAGGGGGCGAACTGTTTTTT CASSQVVSAGGELFF
TRBJ2-1 once - TRBV11-2 TGTGCCAGCAGCTCATTAGCGGTTTTGGATGAGCAGTTCTTC CASSSLAVLDEQFF
TRBJ1-3 - TRBD1 TRBV27 TGTGCCAGCAGAACAGGGGGGGACTCTGGAAACACCATATATTTT CASRTGGDSGNTIYF